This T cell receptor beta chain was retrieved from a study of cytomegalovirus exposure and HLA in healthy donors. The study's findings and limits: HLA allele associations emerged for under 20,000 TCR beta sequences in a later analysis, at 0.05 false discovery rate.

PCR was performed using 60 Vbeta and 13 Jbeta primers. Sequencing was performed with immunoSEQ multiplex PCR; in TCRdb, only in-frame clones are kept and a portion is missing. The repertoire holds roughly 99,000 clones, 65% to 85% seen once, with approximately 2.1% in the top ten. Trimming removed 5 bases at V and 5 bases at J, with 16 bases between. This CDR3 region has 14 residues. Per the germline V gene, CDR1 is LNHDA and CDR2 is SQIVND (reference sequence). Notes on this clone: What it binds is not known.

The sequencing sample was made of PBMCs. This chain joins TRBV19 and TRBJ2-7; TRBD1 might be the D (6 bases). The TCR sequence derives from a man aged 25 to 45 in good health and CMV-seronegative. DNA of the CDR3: TGTGCCAGTAGTCCACCGGGACACCCCAACGAGCAGTACTTC. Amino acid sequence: CASSPPGHPNEQYF.